This T cell receptor beta chain stems from a study of cytomegalovirus exposure and HLA in healthy donors. Study-wide context: HLA-typed donors contributed some 77 million unique TCRs, which were held in an early data release. For the 300 to 400 genotyped donors, about 79% fell within the Caucasian-associated ancestry cluster.

Germline V gene sequence: CDR1 SGHRS, CDR2 YFSETQ. The CDR3 length is 15 residues. With V trimmed by 0 bases and J by 4 bases, 4 bases remained unmatched. Unrecorded immune exposures were likely, despite nominal health at sampling. PCR amplification relied on 60 Vbeta primers (plus 13 Jbeta primers). The method was immunoSEQ multiplex PCR; TCRdb's version includes in-frame clones alone and lacks a portion of them. There are fewer than 150,000 clones in the sample; nearly 80% occur only once, and 5.1% lies in the top ten. The TCR comes from a male donor in good health and CMV-seronegative. Sequencing was carried out using PBMCs. The genes are TRBV5-1 and TRBJ2-5, with 9 bases fitting TRBD1. The CDR3 nucleotides are TGCGCCAGCAGCTTGGGGGGACAGGGAGGAGAGACCCAGTACTTC. Its translation: CASSLGGQGGETQYF.